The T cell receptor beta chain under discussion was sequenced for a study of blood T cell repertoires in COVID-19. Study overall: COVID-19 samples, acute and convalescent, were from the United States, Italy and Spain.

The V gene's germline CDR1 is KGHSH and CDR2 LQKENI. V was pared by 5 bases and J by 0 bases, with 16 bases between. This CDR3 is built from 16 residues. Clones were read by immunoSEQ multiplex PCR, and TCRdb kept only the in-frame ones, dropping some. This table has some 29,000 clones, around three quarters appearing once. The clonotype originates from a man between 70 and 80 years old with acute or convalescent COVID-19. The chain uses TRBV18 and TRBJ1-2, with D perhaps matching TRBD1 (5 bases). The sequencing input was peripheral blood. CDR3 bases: TGTGCCAGCTCAGCCCTGACGGGGGTAGCTAACTATGGCTACACCTTC. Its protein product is CASSALTGVANYGYTF. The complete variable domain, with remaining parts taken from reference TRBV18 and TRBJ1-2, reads NAGVMQNPRHLVRRRGQEARLRCSPMKGHSHVYWYRQLPEEGLKFMVYLQKENIIDESGMPKERFSAEFPKEGPSILRIQQVVRGDSAAYFCASSALTGVANYGYTFGSGTRLTVV.